This T cell receptor beta chain was retrieved from a study of T cell responses to AZD1222 COVID-19 vaccine. This clone was seen once. The antigen is not known. Whole-study results and caveats: CD4 TCRs linked to vaccination spanned spike, dominating at 160-218 and 743-854.

The CDR3 totals 14 residues. Germline V gene sequence: CDR1 SGHTA, CDR2 FQGTGA. V gave up 5 bases and J gave up 4 bases, with 13 bases separating them. Sequenced by immunoSEQ multiplex PCR; TCRdb stores in-frame clones only, minus some. The data show 100,000 to 120,000 clones, roughly 85% seen once. The receptor comes from an adult in good health. This chain joins TRBV7-3 and TRBJ2-3; perhaps TRBD2 as D (6 bases). This sample comprised peripheral blood, obtained on day 0 of AZD1222 vaccination. The CDR3 nucleotides read TGTGCCAGCAGCCCCTCGCGGGGACCAGATACGCAGTATTTT. This encodes CASSPSRGPDTQYF.